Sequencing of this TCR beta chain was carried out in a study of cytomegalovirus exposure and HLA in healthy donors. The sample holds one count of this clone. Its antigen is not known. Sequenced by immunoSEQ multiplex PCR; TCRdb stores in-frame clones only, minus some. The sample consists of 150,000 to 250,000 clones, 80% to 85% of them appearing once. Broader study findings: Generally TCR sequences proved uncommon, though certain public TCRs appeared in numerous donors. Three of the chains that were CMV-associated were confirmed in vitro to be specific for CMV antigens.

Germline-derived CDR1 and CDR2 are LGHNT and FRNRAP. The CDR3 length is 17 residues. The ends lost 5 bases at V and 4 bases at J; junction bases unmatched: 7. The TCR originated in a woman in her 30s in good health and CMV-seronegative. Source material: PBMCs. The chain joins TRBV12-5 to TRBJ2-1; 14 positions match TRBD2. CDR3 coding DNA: TGTGCTAGTGGTCCCGGACTAGCGGGGGGACTTTACAATGAGCAGTTCTTC. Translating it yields CASGPGLAGGLYNEQFF.